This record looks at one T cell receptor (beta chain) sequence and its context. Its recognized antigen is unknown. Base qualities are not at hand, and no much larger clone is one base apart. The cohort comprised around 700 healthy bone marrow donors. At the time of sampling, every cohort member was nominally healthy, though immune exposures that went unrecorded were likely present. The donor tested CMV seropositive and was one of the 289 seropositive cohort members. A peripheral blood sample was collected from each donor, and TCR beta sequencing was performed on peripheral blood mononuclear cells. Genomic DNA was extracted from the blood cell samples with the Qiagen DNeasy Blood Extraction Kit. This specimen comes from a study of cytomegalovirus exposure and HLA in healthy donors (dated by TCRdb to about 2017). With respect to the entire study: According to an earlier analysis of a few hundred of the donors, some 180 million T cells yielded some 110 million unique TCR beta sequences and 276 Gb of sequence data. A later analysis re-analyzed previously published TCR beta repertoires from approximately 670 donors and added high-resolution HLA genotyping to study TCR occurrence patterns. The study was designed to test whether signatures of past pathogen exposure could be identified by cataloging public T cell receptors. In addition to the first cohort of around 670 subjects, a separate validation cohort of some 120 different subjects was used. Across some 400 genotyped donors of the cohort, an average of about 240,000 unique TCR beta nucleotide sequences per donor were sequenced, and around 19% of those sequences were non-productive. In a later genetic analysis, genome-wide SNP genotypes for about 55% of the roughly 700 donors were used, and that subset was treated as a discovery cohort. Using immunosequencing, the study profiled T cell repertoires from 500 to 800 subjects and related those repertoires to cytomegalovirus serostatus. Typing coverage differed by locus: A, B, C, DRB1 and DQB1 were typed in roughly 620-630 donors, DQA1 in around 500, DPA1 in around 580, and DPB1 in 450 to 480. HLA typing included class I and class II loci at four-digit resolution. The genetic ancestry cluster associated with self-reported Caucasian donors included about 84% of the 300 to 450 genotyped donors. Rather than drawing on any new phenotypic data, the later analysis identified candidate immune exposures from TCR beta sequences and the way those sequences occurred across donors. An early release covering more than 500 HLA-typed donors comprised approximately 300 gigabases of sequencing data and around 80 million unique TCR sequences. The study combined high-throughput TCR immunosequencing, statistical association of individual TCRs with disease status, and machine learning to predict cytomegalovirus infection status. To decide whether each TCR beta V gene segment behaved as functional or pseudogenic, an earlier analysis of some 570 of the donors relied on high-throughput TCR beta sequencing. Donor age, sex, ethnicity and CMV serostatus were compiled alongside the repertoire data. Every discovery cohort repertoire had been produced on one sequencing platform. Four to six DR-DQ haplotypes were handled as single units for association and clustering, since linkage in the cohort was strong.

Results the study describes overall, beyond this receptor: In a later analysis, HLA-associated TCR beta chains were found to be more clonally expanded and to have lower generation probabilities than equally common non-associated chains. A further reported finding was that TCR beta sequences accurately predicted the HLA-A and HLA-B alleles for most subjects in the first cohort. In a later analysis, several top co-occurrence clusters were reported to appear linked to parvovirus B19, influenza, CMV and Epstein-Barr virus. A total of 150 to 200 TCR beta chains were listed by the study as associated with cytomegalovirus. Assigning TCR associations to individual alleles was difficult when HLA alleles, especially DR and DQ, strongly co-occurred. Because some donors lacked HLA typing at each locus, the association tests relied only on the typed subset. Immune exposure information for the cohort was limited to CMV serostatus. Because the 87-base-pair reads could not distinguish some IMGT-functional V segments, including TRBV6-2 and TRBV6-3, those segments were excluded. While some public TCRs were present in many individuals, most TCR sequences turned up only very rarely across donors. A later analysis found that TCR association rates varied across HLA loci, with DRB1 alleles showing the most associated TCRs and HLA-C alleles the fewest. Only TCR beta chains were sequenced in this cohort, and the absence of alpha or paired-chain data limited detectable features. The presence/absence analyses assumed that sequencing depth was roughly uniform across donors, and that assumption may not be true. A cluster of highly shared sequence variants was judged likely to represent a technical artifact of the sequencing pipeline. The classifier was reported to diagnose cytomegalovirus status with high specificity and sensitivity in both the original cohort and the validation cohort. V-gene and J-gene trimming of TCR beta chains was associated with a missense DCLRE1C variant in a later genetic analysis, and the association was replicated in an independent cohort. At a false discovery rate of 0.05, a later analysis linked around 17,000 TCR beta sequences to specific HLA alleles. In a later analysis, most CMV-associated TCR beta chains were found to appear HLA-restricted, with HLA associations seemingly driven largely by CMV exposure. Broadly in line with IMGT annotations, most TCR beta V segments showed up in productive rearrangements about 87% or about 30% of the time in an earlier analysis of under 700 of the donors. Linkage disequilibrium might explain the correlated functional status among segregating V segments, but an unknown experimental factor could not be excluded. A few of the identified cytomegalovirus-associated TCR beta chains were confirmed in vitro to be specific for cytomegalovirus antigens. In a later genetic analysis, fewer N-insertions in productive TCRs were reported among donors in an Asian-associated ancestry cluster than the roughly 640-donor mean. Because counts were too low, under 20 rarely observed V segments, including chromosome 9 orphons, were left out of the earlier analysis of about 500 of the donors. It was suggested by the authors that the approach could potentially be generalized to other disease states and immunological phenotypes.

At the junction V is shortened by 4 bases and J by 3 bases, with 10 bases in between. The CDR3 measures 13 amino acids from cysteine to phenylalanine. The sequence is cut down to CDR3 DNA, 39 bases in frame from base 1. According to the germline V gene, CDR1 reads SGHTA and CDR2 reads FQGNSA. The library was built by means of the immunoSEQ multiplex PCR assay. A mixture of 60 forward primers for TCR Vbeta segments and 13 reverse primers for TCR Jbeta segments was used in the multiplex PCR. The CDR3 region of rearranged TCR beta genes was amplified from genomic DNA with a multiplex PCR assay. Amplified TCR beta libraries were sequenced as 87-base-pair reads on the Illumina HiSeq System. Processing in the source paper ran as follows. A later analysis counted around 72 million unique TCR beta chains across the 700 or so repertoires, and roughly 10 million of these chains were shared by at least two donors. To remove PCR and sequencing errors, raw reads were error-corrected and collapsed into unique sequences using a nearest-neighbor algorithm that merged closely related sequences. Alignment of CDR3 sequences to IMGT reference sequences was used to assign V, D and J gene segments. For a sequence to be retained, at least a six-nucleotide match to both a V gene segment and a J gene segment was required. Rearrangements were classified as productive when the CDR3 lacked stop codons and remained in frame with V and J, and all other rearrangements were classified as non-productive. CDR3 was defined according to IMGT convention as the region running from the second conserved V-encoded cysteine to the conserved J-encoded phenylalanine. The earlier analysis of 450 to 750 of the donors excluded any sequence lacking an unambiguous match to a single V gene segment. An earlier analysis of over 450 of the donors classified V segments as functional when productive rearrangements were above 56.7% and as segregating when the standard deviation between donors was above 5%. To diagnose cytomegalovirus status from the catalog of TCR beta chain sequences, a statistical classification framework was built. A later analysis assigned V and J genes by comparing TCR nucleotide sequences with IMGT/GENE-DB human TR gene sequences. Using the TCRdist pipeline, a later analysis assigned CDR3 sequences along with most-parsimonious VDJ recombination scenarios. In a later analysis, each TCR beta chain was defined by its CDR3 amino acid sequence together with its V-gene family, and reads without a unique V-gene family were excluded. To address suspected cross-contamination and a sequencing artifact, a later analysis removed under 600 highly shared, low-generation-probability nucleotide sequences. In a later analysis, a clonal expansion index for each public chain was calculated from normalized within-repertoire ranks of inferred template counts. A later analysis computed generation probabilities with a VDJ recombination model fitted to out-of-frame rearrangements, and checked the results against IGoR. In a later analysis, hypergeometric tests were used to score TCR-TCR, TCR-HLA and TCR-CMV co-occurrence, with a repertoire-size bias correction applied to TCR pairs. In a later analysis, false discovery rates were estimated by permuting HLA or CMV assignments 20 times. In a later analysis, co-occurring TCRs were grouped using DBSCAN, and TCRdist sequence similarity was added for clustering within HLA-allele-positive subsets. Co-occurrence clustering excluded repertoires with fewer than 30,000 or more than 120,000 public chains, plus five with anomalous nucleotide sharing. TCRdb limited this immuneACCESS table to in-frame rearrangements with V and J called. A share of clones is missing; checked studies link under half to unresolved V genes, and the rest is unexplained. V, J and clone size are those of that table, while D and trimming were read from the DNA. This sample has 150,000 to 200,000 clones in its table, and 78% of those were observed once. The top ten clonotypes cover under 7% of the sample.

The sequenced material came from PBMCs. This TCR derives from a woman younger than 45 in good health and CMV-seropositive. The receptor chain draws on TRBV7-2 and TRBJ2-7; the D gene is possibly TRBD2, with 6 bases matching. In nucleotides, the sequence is TGTGCCAGCAGCTCAGGGACTTACTACGAGCAGTACTTC. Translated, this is CASSSGTYYEQYF.